A single sample gave rise to the 15 T cell receptor beta chains below, sequenced in a study of blood T cell repertoires in COVID-19. Libraries were prepared by immunoSEQ multiplex PCR; TCRdb keeps only in-frame clonotypes and omits some of them. This table has approximately 82,000 clones, 70% to 90% appearing once. Specimen: peripheral blood. All receptors derive from a woman in her seventies with active or convalescent COVID-19.

The chain carries TRBV5-1 and TRBJ2-3; 8 bases are a match to TRBD2. The CDR3 is 15 residues long. V was clipped by 3 bases and J by 5 bases; unmatched bases: 8. Germline assignment: CDR1 SGHRS and CDR2 YFSETQ. The CDR3 loop reads CASSSLGGALDTQYF. The CDR3 DNA is TGCGCCAGCAGCTCCCTCGGGGGGGCCCTAGATACGCAGTATTTT.

This chain links TRBV5-1 with TRBJ2-3, with 7 positions matching TRBD2. The CDR3 length is 15 residues. CDR1 SGHRS and CDR2 YFSETQ come from the germline V gene. J lost 1 base, V lost 10 bases, and 12 bases had no gene match. The CDR3: CASRESGDRTDTQYF. Here the CDR3 DNA reads TGCGCCTCCCGGGAGAGCGGGGACCGCACAGATACGCAGTATTTT. The full variable domain, rest sourced from reference TRBV5-1 and TRBJ2-3, is KAGVTQTPRYLIKTRGQQVTLSCSPISGHRSVSWYQQTPGQGLQFLFEYFSETQRNKGNFPGRFSGRQFSNSRSEMNVSTLELGDSALYLCASRESGDRTDTQYFGPGTRLTVL.

This clone was observed a few times. The CDR3 DNA follows: TGTGCCAGCACTCGAGGGGGTTCGACCGGGGAGCTGTTTTTT. Translation: CASTRGGSTGELFF. The V gene is TRBV28, the J gene TRBJ2-2; a possible D gene is TRBD1 (6 bases). The CDR3 contains 14 residues. Deletions cut 7 bases from V and 5 bases from J, with 14 bases between. Germline V gene sequence: CDR1 MDHEN, CDR2 SYDVKM.

V usage is TRBV28 and J usage is TRBJ2-2; no definite D call. Trimming left V 6 bases short and J 3 bases short, with 14 bases between. CDR1 and CDR2 (germline): MDHEN, SYDVKM. The CDR3 is 15 amino acids. This CDR3 reads CASSQIYGDTGELFF. In nucleotides, the CDR3 is TGTGCCAGCAGCCAAATCTATGGAGACACCGGGGAGCTGTTTTTT.

The chain is built from TRBV4-1 and TRBJ2-5; weak D call: TRBD2 (5 bases). The germline gives CDR1 MGHRA, CDR2 YSYEKL. V lost 0 bases and J lost 5, with 22 bases in between. The CDR3 is 18 amino acids. For the CDR3, the DNA is TGCGCCAGCAGCCAAGAGGGCTCGGGCGGGTGGTCGATGGAGACCCAGTACTTC. Translated: CASSQEGSGGWSMETQYF.

The chain couples TRBV5-5 to TRBJ1-5; TRBD1 might be the D (6 bases). The germline V and J ends were trimmed by 3 bases and 5 bases, with 12 bases remaining between them. Germline assignment: CDR1 SGHKS and CDR2 YYEKEE (reference sequence). CDR3 length equals 14 residues. DNA of the CDR3: TGTGCCAGCAGCTCCACGGGGGGCGATCAGCCCCAGCATTTT. This translates into CASSSTGGDQPQHF. The full variable domain, in which reference TRBV5-5 and TRBJ1-5 provide the parts outside the CDR3, is DAGVTQSPTHLIKTRGQQVTLRCSPISGHKSVSWYQQVLGQGPQFIFQYYEKEERGRGNFPDRFSARQFPNYSSELNVNALLLGDSALYLCASSSTGGDQPQHFGDGTRLSIL.

This clone was seen a few times. The V and J genes are TRBV4-3 and TRBJ2-7; tentative D call: TRBD2 (6 bases). The V and J ends lost 0 bases and 0 bases respectively, with 9 bases between them. The germline gives CDR1 LGHNA, CDR2 YSLEER. This CDR3 has 15 residues. CDR3 nucleotides: TGCGCCAGCAGCCAAGAGCTCGGGAGCTCCTACGAGCAGTACTTC. This gives the protein CASSQELGSSYEQYF.

This sequence joins TRBV28 and TRBJ1-2; perhaps TRBD1 as D (5 bases). This CDR3 is 16 amino acids long. The germline V and J ends were trimmed by 3 bases and 3 bases, with 17 bases remaining between them. From germline, CDR1 is MDHEN and CDR2 SYDVKM. The CDR3 coding sequence is TGTGCCAGCAGTTTCTCCCACCTTGACAGCTACTATGGCTACACCTTC. This encodes CASSFSHLDSYYGYTF.

In DNA form, the CDR3 reads TGTGCCAGCAGCCCCGGGACAGCTAACTATGGCTACACCTTC. Amino acid sequence: CASSPGTANYGYTF. The V and J genes are TRBV5-5 and TRBJ1-2, with 7 nucleotides matching TRBD1. The V and J ends lost 4 bases and 0 bases, in that order; junction bases with no gene match: 3. This CDR3 is 14 amino acids long. The germline V gene has CDR1 SGHKS and CDR2 YYEKEE (reference sequence).

The chain recombines TRBV7-9 with TRBJ2-7, with 9 bases matching TRBD1. This CDR3 contains 15 residues. Germline CDR1 is SEHNR and CDR2 is FQNEAQ (reference sequence). Trimming took 4 bases from V and 2 from J; bases not matched to a gene: 6. CDR3 sequence reads: CASSYGQGLAYEQYF. CDR3 coding DNA: TGTGCCAGCAGCTACGGACAGGGGCTCGCCTACGAGCAGTACTTC.

The gene calls are TRBV20-1 and TRBJ1-6, with 8 bases matching TRBD1. Unmatched junction bases numbered 2, after V lost 3 bases and J lost 10 bases. From germline, CDR1 is DFQATT and CDR2 SNEGSKA (reference sequence). The CDR3 covers 12 residues. The CDR3 here is CSASSGGSPLHF. For the CDR3, the DNA is TGCAGTGCTAGTTCAGGGGGCTCACCCCTCCACTTT.

The rearrangement joins TRBV28 to TRBJ1-6; unclear D gene. The germline V gene encodes CDR1 MDHEN and CDR2 SYDVKM. V was clipped by 2 bases and J by 9 bases, with 17 bases between them. This CDR3 is built from 16 residues. This CDR3 is CASSLTELSSGSPLHF. CDR3 in DNA: TGTGCCAGCAGTTTAACGGAGTTGTCTTCGGGTTCACCCCTCCACTTT.

This rearrangement joins TRBV5-6 to TRBJ2-1; D perhaps matches TRBD1 (5 bases). The V gene lost 3 bases and the J gene lost 0 bases, with 10 bases spanning the gap. CDR3 length: 15 residues. CDR1 is SGHDT, CDR2 YYEEEE, per germline. CDR3 in amino acids: CASSSETVSYNEQFF. CDR3 DNA: TGTGCCAGCAGCTCTGAGACAGTCTCCTACAATGAGCAGTTCTTC.

The rearrangement links TRBV5-1 to TRBJ1-5, with D possibly matching TRBD1 (6 bases). This CDR3 is built from 15 residues. The germline V gene has CDR1 SGHRS and CDR2 YFSETQ. V lost 4 bases and J lost 0, with 11 bases in between. CDR3 residues: CASSMTGYSNQPQHF. The CDR3 DNA sequence: TGCGCCAGCAGCATGACAGGTTATAGCAATCAGCCCCAGCATTTT. Based on the CDR3 plus reference TRBV5-1 and TRBJ1-5, the full variable domain is KAGVTQTPRYLIKTRGQQVTLSCSPISGHRSVSWYQQTPGQGLQFLFEYFSETQRNKGNFPGRFSGRQFSNSRSEMNVSTLELGDSALYLCASSMTGYSNQPQHFGDGTRLSIL.

The genes are TRBV19 and TRBJ1-3; 7 nucleotides agree with TRBD1. V lost 3 bases and J lost 2; bases outside the gene matches: 4. The V gene's germline CDR1 is LNHDA and CDR2 SQIVND (reference sequence). The CDR3 runs 15 residues. The CDR3: CASSIPDRAGNTIYF. CDR3 DNA: TGTGCCAGTAGTATCCCTGACAGGGCTGGAAACACCATATATTTT.